This entry concerns a single T cell receptor (beta chain). The antigen is undetermined. CD8 cells classed as naive were CD45RO-negative and positively selected for CCR7, excluding terminally differentiated effector memory CD45RA+ cells. These data come from a study of shared clonotypes between healthy human individuals. Study-level findings and limits: An expected dependence of interdonor clonotype sharing on sequencing depth was noted. In this cohort, only blood was sampled, and tissue repertoires likely differ.

When replicate PCRs were run on sorted subsets, they used 200 ng DNA, some 33,000 T cell genomes. Only in-frame clones appear in the TCRdb table, and some are missing; sequencing was by immunoSEQ multiplex PCR. This sample has 550,000 to 600,000 clones, with 95% to 98% found just once. This CDR3 has 13 amino acids. V shed 0 bases and J 13 bases; nucleotides not matched to a gene: 5. Germline V gene data show CDR1 as GTSNPN and CDR2 as SVGIG (reference sequence). The receptor was derived from a man aged 25 to 40 in good health. The rearrangement joins TRBV30 to TRBJ2-1; TRBD2 matches at 11 bases. Sequenced material: naive CD8+ T cells sorted from blood. CDR3 sequence: CAWSVLAGEDQFF. Written as DNA, the CDR3 is TGTGCCTGGAGTGTACTAGCGGGAGAAGATCAGTTCTTC.